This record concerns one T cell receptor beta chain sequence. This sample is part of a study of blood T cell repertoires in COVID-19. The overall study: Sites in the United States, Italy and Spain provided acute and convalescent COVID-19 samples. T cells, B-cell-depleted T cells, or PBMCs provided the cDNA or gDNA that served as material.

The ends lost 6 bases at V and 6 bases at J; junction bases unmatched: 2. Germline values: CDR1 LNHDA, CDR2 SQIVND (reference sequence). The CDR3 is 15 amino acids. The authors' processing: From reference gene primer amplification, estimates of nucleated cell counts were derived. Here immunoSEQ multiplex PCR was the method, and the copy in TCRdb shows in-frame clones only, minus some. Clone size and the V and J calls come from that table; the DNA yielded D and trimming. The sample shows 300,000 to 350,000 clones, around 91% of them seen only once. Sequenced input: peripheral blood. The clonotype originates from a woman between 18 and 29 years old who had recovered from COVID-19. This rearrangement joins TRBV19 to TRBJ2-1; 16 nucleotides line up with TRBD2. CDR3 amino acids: CASRGLAGGLNEQFF. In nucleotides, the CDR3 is TGTGCCAGTAGGGGACTAGCGGGAGGGCTCAATGAGCAGTTCTTC.